A selection of T cell receptor beta chains follows, all from one sample in a study of CD8 T cells in Susac syndrome. TCRdb used MiXCR to reprocess the immunoSEQ multiplex PCR reads, holding one entry per CDR3 protein. The profile covers approximately 210,000 distinct CDR3 sequences, with over 90% appearing a single time and 0.15% to 0.2% taken by the ten largest. The sequenced sample consisted of CD4+ T cells from PBMCs. Receptors originate from a human donor with Susac syndrome. Each CDR3 is given with its conserved first and last residue. A D gene is named only where the DNA matches it firmly.

NA,TRBJ2-2,TRBV19,CASSIEASKAGELFF
NA,TRBJ2-7,TRBV5-1,CASYDPGSVYEQYF
NA,TRBJ2-7,TRBV12-3/TRBV12-4,CASSLGASGYEQYF
NA,TRBJ1-6,TRBV30,CAWSDPRWQVDSPLHF
TRBD2,TRBJ2-1,TRBV7-2,CASSRTSGHNEQFF
TRBD2,TRBJ2-6,TRBV27,CASSPSPPLAGGPGANVLTF
NA,TRBJ1-5,TRBV15,CATSPRGGAVRQPQHF
NA,TRBJ2-4,TRBV6-6,CASSYSAGLAKNIQYF
NA,TRBJ1-1,TRBV12-3/TRBV12-4,CASSSFTTYGAFF
TRBD1,TRBJ1-6,TRBV28,CASSFVTGDNSPLHF
NA,TRBJ2-7,TRBV30,CAWRQGYEQYF
NA,TRBJ1-2,TRBV29-1,CSGGRANYGYTF
NA,TRBJ2-1,TRBV4-2,CASSHVPTKDNEQFF
NA,TRBJ2-5,TRBV20-1,CSARAGGPWETQYF
NA,TRBJ2-7,TRBV7-2,CASTPRAGGDEQYF
TRBD1,TRBJ2-7,TRBV9,CASSPRTGRNEQYF
TRBD2,TRBJ2-7,TRBV12-3/TRBV12-4,CASSYSLAGRYEQYF
TRBD1,TRBJ2-7,TRBV2,CATVSQGFSYEQYF
NA,TRBJ1-1,TRBV5-6,CASSSPKVRRPTPNTEAFF
TRBD1,TRBJ2-1,TRBV3-1,CASSRGQGRNEQFF
TRBD2,TRBJ2-1,TRBV18,CASSPLAGARYNEQFF
NA,TRBJ1-1,TRBV6-1,CAADNMNTEAFF
NA,TRBJ2-1,TRBV20-1,CSADRVDEQFF
NA,TRBJ1-5,TRBV27,CASSLSAPRGDQPQHF
NA,TRBJ1-1,TRBV9,CASSVAGGGLGLLNTEAFF
NA,TRBJ2-2,TRBV9,CASSVDPRKDTGELFF
NA,TRBJ2-5,TRBV18,CASSPRVSQETQYF
TRBD2,TRBJ2-5,TRBV28,CASSLRWLAEETQYF
NA,TRBJ2-3,TRBV7-9,CASSLGVRVGGDTQYF
NA,TRBJ2-7,TRBV7-2,CASRSGTAGEQYF
NA,TRBJ1-2,TRBV7-8,CASSLEFDYGYTF
TRBD1,TRBJ2-1,TRBV4-3,CASSQGTGGNYNEQFF
NA,TRBJ1-5,TRBV20-1,CSVRGGPQPQHF
NA,TRBJ1-2,TRBV7-9,CASTGQAYGYTF
NA,TRBJ1-1,TRBV5-6,CASSRPLGVGNTEAFF
NA,TRBJ1-1,TRBV9,CASSVGGTIPTEAFF
NA,TRBJ1-2,TRBV7-2,CASSQTASGYGYTF
NA,TRBJ1-1,TRBV25-1,CASSEAGNKFTEAFF
NA,TRBJ2-3,TRBV7-2,CASSPSMGTDTQYF
NA,TRBJ1-1,TRBV19,CASSTENTEAFF
TRBD1,TRBJ1-1,TRBV19,CASTWDRGDTEAFF
NA,TRBJ1-2,TRBV29-1,CSVPNSGMNYGYTF
NA,TRBJ2-7,TRBV12-3/TRBV12-4,CASSLKLAYEQYF
TRBD1,TRBJ1-2,TRBV25-1,CASRKTGEDYGYTF
NA,TRBJ2-7,TRBV28,CASRPDRHEQYF
NA,TRBJ2-4,TRBV12-3/TRBV12-4,CASSGHLDIQYF
NA,TRBJ1-2,TRBV7-9,CASSMNTRGYTF
TRBD2,TRBJ2-7,TRBV20-1,CSARDASGGPYEQYF
NA,TRBJ1-5,TRBV6-2/TRBV6-3,CASSYVGSNQPQHF
TRBD1,TRBJ2-7,TRBV19,CASSDWDRNYEQYF
NA,TRBJ2-7,TRBV9,CASSVGSAATGPDYEQYF
TRBD1,TRBJ1-1,TRBV5-1,CASSSLSTGRYTEAFF
NA,TRBJ1-4,TRBV4-2,CASSQASDPKGTLFF
NA,TRBJ2-2,TRBV18,CASSSQGLGRTGELFF
NA,TRBJ2-3,TRBV4-3,CASSQDLIGADTQYF
TRBD1,TRBJ1-2,TRBV19,CASSIARQGDGYTF
NA,TRBJ2-7,TRBV30,CARRGPGSYEQYF
NA,TRBJ2-1,TRBV5-1,CASSSGPFVNEQFF